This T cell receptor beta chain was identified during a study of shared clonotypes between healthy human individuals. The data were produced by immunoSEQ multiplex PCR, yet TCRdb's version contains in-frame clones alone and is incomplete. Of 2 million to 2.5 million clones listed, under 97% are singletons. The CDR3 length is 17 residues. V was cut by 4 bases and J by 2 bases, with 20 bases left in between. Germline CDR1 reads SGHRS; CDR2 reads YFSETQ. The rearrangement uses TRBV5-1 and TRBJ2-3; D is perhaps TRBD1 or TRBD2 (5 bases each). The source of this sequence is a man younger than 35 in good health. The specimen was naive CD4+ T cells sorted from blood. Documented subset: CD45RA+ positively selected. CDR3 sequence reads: CASSPPPPGRVTDTQYF. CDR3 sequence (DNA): TGCGCCAGCAGCCCACCTCCCCCGGGACGGGTCACAGATACGCAGTATTTT.